Listed below are T cell receptor beta chains from one sample, sequenced in a study of PD-1 blockade in classical Hodgkin lymphoma. Some clones are missing from TCRdb's copy, which holds only in-frame ones; the method was immunoSEQ multiplex PCR. The repertoire holds tens of thousands of clones, with approximately 92% as singletons. Sequenced material: peripheral blood mononuclear cells (PBMCs), taken before the fourth cycle of nivolumab. The receptors were sampled from a human donor with classical Hodgkin lymphoma. The CDR3 runs from the conserved cysteine through the conserved F or W. The order of the fields is clone size, V gene, CDR3 length, J gene, D gene, CDR3 protein, CDR3 DNA. A D gene is named only where the DNA matches it firmly. Size values are once, few and many counts, or a class for expanded clones, and some rows have none.

-	TRBV19	14	TRBJ1-3	-	CASSITGLGNTIYF	TGTGCCAGTAGTATCACGGGACTGGGAAACACCATATATTTT
-	TRBV9	13	TRBJ2-2	-	CASSVGSAGELFF	TGTGCCAGCAGCGTAGGCTCAGCCGGGGAGCTGTTTTTT
-	TRBV29-1	13	TRBJ2-2	-	CSVELGDTGELFF	TGCAGCGTTGAATTGGGGGACACCGGGGAGCTGTTTTTT
once	TRBV27	11	TRBJ2-7	-	CASKRGYEQYF	TGTGCCAGCAAGAGAGGATACGAGCAGTACTTC
-	TRBV4-1	20	TRBJ2-1	TRBD2	CASSHSWGLAGEPSYNEQFF	TGCGCCAGCAGCCACTCATGGGGACTAGCGGGGGAGCCCTCCTACAATGAGCAGTTCTTC
-	TRBV10-3	11	TRBJ2-7	-	CATTTGYEQYF	TGTGCCACCACAACCGGGTACGAGCAGTACTTC
-	TRBV5-1	15	TRBJ2-1	TRBD1	CASSRDSPNIDEQFF	TGCGCCAGCAGCCGGGACAGCCCCAATATAGATGAGCAGTTCTTC
-	TRBV7-9	17	TRBJ2-3	TRBD1	CASSLPLGQGWTDTQYF	TGTGCCAGCAGCTTACCTCTCGGACAGGGGTGGACAGATACGCAGTATTTT
-	TRBV20-1	11	TRBJ2-1	-	CSAPGHNEQFF	TGCAGTGCTCCCGGGCACAATGAGCAGTTCTTC
-	TRBV11-1	15	TRBJ2-1	TRBD1	CASSPRTGTHNEQFF	TGTGCCAGCAGCCCCCGGACAGGGACCCACAATGAGCAGTTCTTC
-	TRBV2	16	TRBJ2-1	TRBD1	CASSEGTGGFYNEQFF	TGTGCCAGCAGTGAAGGGACAGGGGGTTTCTACAATGAGCAGTTCTTC
-	TRBV4-1	16	TRBJ2-3	TRBD1	CASSQPDRGSTDTQYF	TGCGCCAGCAGCCAACCGGACAGGGGTAGCACAGATACGCAGTATTTT
-	TRBV12-5	19	TRBJ2-1	TRBD2	CASGWGLAGEGTGYNEQFF	TGTGCTAGTGGTTGGGGACTAGCGGGAGAAGGAACGGGGTACAATGAGCAGTTCTTC
-	TRBV6-1	15	TRBJ2-1	TRBD2	CASSEDASGSHEQFF	TGTGCCAGCAGTGAAGACGCTAGCGGGAGCCATGAGCAGTTCTTC
-	TRBV28	15	TRBJ2-3	-	CASSLDQASTDTQYF	TGTGCCAGCAGTTTAGATCAGGCTAGCACAGATACGCAGTATTTT
once	TRBV9	13	TRBJ2-5	-	CASSVGGIQTQYF	TGTGCCAGCAGCGTAGGCGGGATCCAGACCCAGTACTTC
-	TRBV11-2	14	TRBJ1-3	TRBD1	CASSHTGEGNTIYF	TGTGCCAGCAGCCATACAGGGGAGGGAAACACCATATATTTT
-	TRBV4-1	17	TRBJ2-3	TRBD2	CASSYIGLAGGPDTQYF	TGCGCCAGCAGCTACATTGGACTAGCGGGAGGGCCAGATACGCAGTATTTT
-	TRBV5-4	14	TRBJ2-7	-	CASSFGWGSYEQYF	TGTGCCAGCAGCTTCGGTTGGGGATCCTACGAGCAGTACTTC
-	TRBV5-4	16	TRBJ1-2	-	CASSWLDSQLNYGYTF	TGTGCCAGCAGCTGGTTAGACAGTCAACTTAACTATGGCTACACCTTT
-	TRBV18	13	TRBJ1-2	-	CASSSTGNYGYTF	TGTGCCAGCTCATCGACAGGAAACTATGGCTACACCTTC
-	TRBV28	15	TRBJ1-5	-	CASINAGGRNQPQHF	TGTGCCAGCATCAACGCGGGAGGCAGAAATCAGCCCCAGCATTTT
once	TRBV5-6	15	TRBJ2-1	TRBD2	CASSLRLAGRHEQFF	TGTGCCAGCAGCTTGAGGCTAGCGGGAAGACATGAGCAGTTCTTC
-	TRBV5-1	16	TRBJ2-1	TRBD1	CASSLAGTGLLDEQFF	TGCGCCAGCAGCTTGGCCGGGACAGGGCTTTTGGATGAGCAGTTCTTC
-	TRBV11-2	13	TRBJ1-1	-	CASSLSGGTEAFF	TGTGCCAGCAGCTTATCTGGTGGCACTGAAGCTTTCTTT
-	TRBV5-4	14	TRBJ2-7	TRBD2	CASSLSSGDGEQYF	TGTGCCAGCAGCTTGAGTAGCGGGGACGGCGAGCAGTACTTC
once	TRBV5-5	16	TRBJ1-6	-	CASSLDPGLNNSPLHF	TGTGCCAGCAGCTTGGACCCGGGACTTAATAATTCACCCCTCCACTTT
once	TRBV15	15	TRBJ1-2	TRBD1	CATSRAAGQEYGYTF	TGTGCCACCAGCAGAGCGGCAGGACAGGAGTATGGCTACACCTTC
-	TRBV10-3	15	TRBJ2-1	-	CAISELGGGAPEQFF	TGTGCCATCAGTGAGTTGGGCGGGGGCGCACCGGAGCAGTTCTTC
-	TRBV5-6	15	TRBJ2-1	-	CASSLWLAGNNEQFF	TGTGCCAGCAGCTTGTGGCTAGCCGGGAACAATGAGCAGTTCTTC
-	TRBV7-9	16	TRBJ2-3	TRBD2	CASSLNPSGGTDTQYF	TGTGCCAGCAGCTTAAACCCTAGCGGGGGCACAGATACGCAGTATTTT
-	TRBV19	16	TRBJ1-5	-	CASSAAPTVYNQPQHF	TGTGCCAGTAGTGCGGCCCCGACAGTCTACAATCAGCCCCAGCATTTT
-	TRBV28	14	TRBJ1-2	TRBD1	CASSKQTGRHGYTF	TGTGCCAGCAGTAAGCAGACAGGGCGCCATGGCTACACCTTC
-	TRBV6-5	14	TRBJ1-2	TRBD1	CASSYKGARSGYTF	TGTGCCAGCAGTTATAAGGGGGCGCGGTCGGGCTACACCTTC
-	TRBV10-1	14	TRBJ2-7	TRBD1	CASTPPGQGYEQYF	TGCGCCAGCACCCCACCGGGACAGGGATACGAGCAGTACTTC
-	TRBV13	13	TRBJ2-7	TRBD1	CASSKQGAYEQYF	TGTGCCAGCAGCAAACAGGGGGCCTACGAGCAGTACTTC
-	TRBV7-7	13	TRBJ1-1	TRBD1	CASSLLQGTEAFF	TGTGCCAGCAGCCTACTACAGGGGACTGAAGCTTTCTTT
-	TRBV27	17	TRBJ2-1	TRBD2	CASSLGTSGYSYNEQFF	TGTGCCAGCAGTTTAGGGACTAGCGGATACTCCTACAATGAGCAGTTCTTC
-	TRBV7-9	14	TRBJ2-1	-	CASSLAVRNNEQFF	TGTGCCAGCAGCTTAGCGGTCAGAAACAATGAGCAGTTCTTC
-	TRBV11-2	11	TRBJ2-7	-	CASSSFGEQYF	TGTGCCAGCAGCTCCTTCGGCGAGCAGTACTTC
-	TRBV29-1	17	TRBJ1-1	-	CSVGNLGGFSVNTEAFF	TGCAGCGTTGGCAACCTGGGGGGGTTTAGTGTGAACACTGAAGCTTTCTTT
once	TRBV28	15	TRBJ1-5	TRBD1	CASSLGQGFRQPQHF	TGTGCCAGCAGTTTGGGACAGGGGTTTCGTCAGCCCCAGCATTTT
-	TRBV5-1	16	TRBJ1-1	-	CASSLVARLGNTEAFF	TGCGCCAGCAGCTTGGTAGCGCGCCTAGGGAACACTGAAGCTTTCTTT
-	TRBV7-6	19	TRBJ2-3	TRBD2	CASSLGSSGGIISTDTQYF	TGTGCCAGCAGCTTGGGGTCTAGCGGGGGGATCATTAGCACAGATACGCAGTATTTT
-	TRBV6-6	14	TRBJ1-2	TRBD1	CASSYSRQGYGYTF	TGTGCCAGCAGTTACTCAAGACAGGGTTATGGCTACACCTTC
-	TRBV19	15	TRBJ1-6	-	CASSRTASYNSPLHF	TGTGCCAGTAGCCGGACGGCCTCCTATAATTCACCCCTCCACTTT
-	TRBV5-1	14	TRBJ2-7	-	CASFSETGPDEQYF	TGCGCCAGCTTCTCCGAGACGGGACCTGACGAGCAGTACTTC
-	TRBV4-2	15	TRBJ2-5	TRBD1	CASSQGDRFGETQYF	TGTGCCAGCAGCCAAGGGGACAGGTTTGGTGAGACCCAGTACTTC
-	TRBV2	17	TRBJ2-3	TRBD2	CASSVGPGTSGTDTQYF	TGTGCCAGCAGTGTAGGCCCGGGGACTAGCGGAACTGATACGCAGTATTTT
-	TRBV19	14	TRBJ2-7	-	CASSFRDTDYEQYF	TGTGCCAGTAGTTTCCGGGACACCGACTACGAGCAGTACTTC
-	TRBV7-9	16	TRBJ2-2	-	CASSLSPRGDSGELFF	TGTGCCAGCAGCTTATCTCCTAGGGGGGACTCCGGGGAGCTGTTTTTT
-	TRBV27	15	TRBJ2-7	TRBD2	CASSGAGLAVYEQYF	TGTGCCAGCAGTGGGGCGGGACTAGCGGTATACGAGCAGTACTTC
-	TRBV7-8	17	TRBJ2-2	-	CASSLPVQDINTGELFF	TGTGCCAGCAGCTTGCCCGTCCAGGACATTAACACCGGGGAGCTGTTTTTT
-	TRBV28	16	TRBJ2-3	-	CASAPSPRLGTDTQYF	TGTGCCAGCGCCCCCAGTCCGCGTTTGGGGACAGATACGCAGTATTTT
-	TRBV5-1	15	TRBJ2-7	-	CASSPIWQGDYEQYF	TGCGCCAGCAGCCCGATATGGCAGGGCGACTACGAGCAGTACTTC
-	TRBV12-1	15	TRBJ1-1	-	CASSVNRGRFGEAFF	TGTGCCAGCAGCGTGAACAGGGGTCGGTTCGGTGAAGCTTTCTTT
-	TRBV7-9	17	TRBJ1-3	-	CASSLSAGTDSGNTIYF	TGTGCCAGCAGCTTATCCGCAGGTACAGACTCTGGAAACACCATATATTTT
-	TRBV18	22	TRBJ2-1	TRBD2	CASSPRLAGGLSPTGRDNEQFF	TGTGCCAGCTCACCGAGACTAGCGGGGGGGCTTTCCCCGACGGGAAGGGACAATGAGCAGTTCTTC
-	TRBV4-1	13	TRBJ2-7	-	CASSSGPSYEQYF	TGCGCCAGCAGTTCCGGGCCCTCCTACGAGCAGTACTTC
-	TRBV14	17	TRBJ1-2	-	CASSQDEFWGGGGGYTF	TGTGCCAGCAGCCAGGATGAATTTTGGGGAGGAGGAGGAGGCTACACCTTC